The clone carrying this TCR beta chain was found many times. Its antigen is unidentified. What was amplified from RNA transcripts were TCR beta CDR3 regions. Using the HTBI primer set, a first-round RT-PCR was run on the TCR CDR3. Using its own MiXCR run on the multiplex PCR reads, TCRdb lists one record per CDR3 protein. The table has approximately 200,000 distinct CDR3 sequences, approximately 20% seen once; the top ten hold about 48%. Graves' hyperthyroidism without ophthalmopathy progression within 18 months was termed stable. Uncontrolled infection, other autoimmune disease, pregnancy and lactation each barred patients from inclusion. Diagnostic decisions used clinical symptoms, serum thyroxine and TRAb, thyroid ultrasound and orbital computed tomography. This specimen belongs to a study of T cells in Graves' hyperthyroidism and ophthalmopathy. General study results and limits: Most thyroid clonotypes expanded above 0.001 were also detected in blood.

The CDR3 contains 14 residues. The germline V gene encodes CDR1 KGHSH and CDR2 LQKENI. V was shortened by 3 bases and J by 4 bases, with 12 bases between the two germline ends. This chain uses TRBV18 with TRBJ2-5; D unclear. This receptor was taken from a middle-aged man with Graves' hyperthyroidism. The sequenced material came from blood. CDR3 in DNA: TGTGCCAGCTCACCGACGGTGGGGTCAGAGACCCAGTACTTC. This translates into CASSPTVGSETQYF. The variable domain in full, completed from reference TRBV18 and TRBJ2-5, reads NAGVMQNPRHLVRRRGQEARLRCSPMKGHSHVYWYRQLPEEGLKFMVYLQKENIIDESGMPKERFSAEFPKEGPSILRIQQVVRGDSAAYFCASSPTVGSETQYFGPGTRLLVL.